In its sample, the clone carrying this T cell receptor beta chain ranks as medium-sized. Its antigen is not identified. This record belongs to a study of lung T cells in sarcoidosis with Löfgren's syndrome. Looking at the study overall: Löfgren's syndrome patients were the main repertoire analysis focus. Study-level findings and limits: TRAV12-1 preferentially paired with TRBV2, with homologous CDR3s. Recognition of an unidentified sarcoidosis antigen was only suggested.

MiXCR was run by TCRdb on the reads, yielding one entry per CDR3 protein. The sample holds roughly 2,000 distinct CDR3 sequences; 25% to 30% are singletons and the top ten take about 8.8%. V lost 3 bases and J lost 10; bases outside the gene matches: 5. The CDR3 spans 14 residues. CDR1 and CDR2 from the germline V gene are SGHNT and YENEEA. The chain links TRBV11-3 to TRBJ2-1; the match to TRBD2 covers 11 bases. The clonotype was recovered from a human donor with sarcoidosis (Löfgren's syndrome or another form), or a control subject (not recorded which). The sequencing input was CD4+ T cells from bronchoalveolar lavage. CDR3 DNA: TGTGCCAGCAGCTTTGGGACTAGCGGCTACGAGCAGTTCTTC. Translating it yields CASSFGTSGYEQFF. The full variable domain, its missing parts supplied by reference TRBV11-3 and TRBJ2-1, is EAGVVQSPRYKIIEKKQPVAFWCNPISGHNTLYWYLQNLGQGPELLIRYENEEAVDDSQLPKDRFSAERLKGVDSTLKIQPAELGDSAVYLCASSFGTSGYEQFFGPGTRLTVL.